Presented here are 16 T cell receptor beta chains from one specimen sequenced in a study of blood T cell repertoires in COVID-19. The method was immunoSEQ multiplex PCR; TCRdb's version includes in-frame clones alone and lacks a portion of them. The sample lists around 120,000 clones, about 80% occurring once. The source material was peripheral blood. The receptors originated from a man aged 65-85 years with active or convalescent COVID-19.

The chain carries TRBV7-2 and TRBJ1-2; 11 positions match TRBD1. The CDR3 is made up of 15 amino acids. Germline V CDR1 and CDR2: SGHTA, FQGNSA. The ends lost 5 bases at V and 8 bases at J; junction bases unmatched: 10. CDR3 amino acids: CASSLRTGQGVGYTF. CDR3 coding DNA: TGTGCCAGCAGCCTACGTACGGGACAGGGGGTCGGCTACACCTTC.

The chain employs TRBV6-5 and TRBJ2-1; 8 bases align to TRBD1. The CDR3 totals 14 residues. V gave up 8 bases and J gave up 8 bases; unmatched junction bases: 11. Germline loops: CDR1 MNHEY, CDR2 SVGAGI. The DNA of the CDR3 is TGTGCCAGCGGGAACAGGGGGTGGATCGATGAGCAGTTCTTC. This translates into CASGNRGWIDEQFF.

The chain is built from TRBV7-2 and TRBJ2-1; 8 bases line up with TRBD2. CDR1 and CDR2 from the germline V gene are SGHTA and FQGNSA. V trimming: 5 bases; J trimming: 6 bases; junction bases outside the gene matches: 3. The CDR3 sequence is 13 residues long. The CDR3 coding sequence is TGTGCCAGCAGCCTGGCGGGAGGCAATGAGCAGTTCTTC. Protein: CASSLAGGNEQFF.

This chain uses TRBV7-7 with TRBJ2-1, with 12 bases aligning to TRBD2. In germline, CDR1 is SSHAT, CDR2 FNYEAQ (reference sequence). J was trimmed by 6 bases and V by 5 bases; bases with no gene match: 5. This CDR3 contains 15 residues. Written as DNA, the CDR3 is TGTGCCAGCAGCCCTAGCGGGAGGGCGAGCAATGAGCAGTTCTTC. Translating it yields CASSPSGRASNEQFF.

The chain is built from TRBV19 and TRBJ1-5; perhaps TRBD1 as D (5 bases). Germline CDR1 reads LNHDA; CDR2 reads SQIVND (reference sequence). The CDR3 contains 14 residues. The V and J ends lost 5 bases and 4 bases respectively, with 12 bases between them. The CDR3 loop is CASSQWGGNQPQHF. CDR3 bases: TGTGCCAGTAGTCAGTGGGGCGGAAATCAGCCCCAGCATTTT.

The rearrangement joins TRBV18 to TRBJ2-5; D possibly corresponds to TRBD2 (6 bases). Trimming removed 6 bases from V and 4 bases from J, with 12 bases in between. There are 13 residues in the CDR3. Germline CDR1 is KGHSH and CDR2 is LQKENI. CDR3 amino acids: CASSGLGSETQYF. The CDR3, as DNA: TGTGCCAGCTCGGGACTCGGGTCAGAGACCCAGTACTTC.

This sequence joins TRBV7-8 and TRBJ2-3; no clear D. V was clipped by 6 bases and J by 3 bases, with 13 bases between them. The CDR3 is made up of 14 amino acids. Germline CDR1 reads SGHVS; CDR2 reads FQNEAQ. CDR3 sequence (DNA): TGTGCCAGCAGACCCCTGGCCGGGACAGATACGCAGTATTTT. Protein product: CASRPLAGTDTQYF.

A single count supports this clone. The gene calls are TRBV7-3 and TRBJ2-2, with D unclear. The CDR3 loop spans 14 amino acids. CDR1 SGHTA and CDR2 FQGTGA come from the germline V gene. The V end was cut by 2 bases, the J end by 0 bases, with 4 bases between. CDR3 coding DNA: TGTGCCAGCAGCTTATCGTCGAACACCGGGGAGCTGTTTTTT. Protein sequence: CASSLSSNTGELFF. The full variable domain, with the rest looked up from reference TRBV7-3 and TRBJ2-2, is GAGVSQTPSNKVTEKGKYVELRCDPISGHTALYWYRQSLGQGPEFLIYFQGTGAADDSGLPNDRFFAVRPEGSVSTLKIQRTERGDSAVYLCASSLSSNTGELFFGEGSRLTVL.

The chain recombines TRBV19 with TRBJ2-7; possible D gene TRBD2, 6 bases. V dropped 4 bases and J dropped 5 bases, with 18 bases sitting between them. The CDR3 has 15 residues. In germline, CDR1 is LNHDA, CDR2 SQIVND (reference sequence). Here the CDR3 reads CASSNGGWGGDEQYF. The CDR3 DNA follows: TGTGCCAGTAGTAATGGCGGGTGGGGCGGGGACGAGCAGTACTTC.

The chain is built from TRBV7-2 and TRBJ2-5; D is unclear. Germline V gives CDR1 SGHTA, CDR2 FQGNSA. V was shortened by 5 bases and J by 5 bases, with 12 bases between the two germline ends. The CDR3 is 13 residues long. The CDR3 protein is CASSLGLLETQYF. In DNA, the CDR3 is TGTGCCAGCAGCCTAGGTCTCTTGGAGACCCAGTACTTC.

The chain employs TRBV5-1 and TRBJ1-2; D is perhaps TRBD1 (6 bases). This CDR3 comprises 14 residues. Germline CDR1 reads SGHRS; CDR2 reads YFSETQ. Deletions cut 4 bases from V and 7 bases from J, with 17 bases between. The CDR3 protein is CASSTQGLVLGYTF. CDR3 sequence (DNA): TGCGCCAGCAGCACCCAGGGGCTTGTCCTTGGCTACACCTTC.

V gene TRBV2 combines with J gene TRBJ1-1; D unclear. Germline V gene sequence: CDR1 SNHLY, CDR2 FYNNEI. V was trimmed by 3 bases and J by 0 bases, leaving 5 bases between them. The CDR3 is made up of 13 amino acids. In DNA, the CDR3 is TGTGCCAGCAGTGAGAGTCTGAACACTGAAGCTTTCTTT. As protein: CASSESLNTEAFF.

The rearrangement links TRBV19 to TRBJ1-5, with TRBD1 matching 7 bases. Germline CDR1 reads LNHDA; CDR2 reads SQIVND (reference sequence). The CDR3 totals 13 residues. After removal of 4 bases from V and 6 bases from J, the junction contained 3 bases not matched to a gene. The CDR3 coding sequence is TGTGCCAGTAGTAAACAGGGGATTCAGCCCCAGCATTTT. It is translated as CASSKQGIQPQHF.

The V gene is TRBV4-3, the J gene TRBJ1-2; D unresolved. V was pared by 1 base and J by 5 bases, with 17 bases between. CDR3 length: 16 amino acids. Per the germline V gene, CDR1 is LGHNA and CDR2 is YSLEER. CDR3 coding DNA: TGCGCCAGCAGCCAAGCATCTTATCCAAGCGAATATGGCTACACCTTC. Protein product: CASSQASYPSEYGYTF.

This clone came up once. The CDR3, as DNA: TGTGCCAGCAGCCAGAAGGGGTACTATGGCTACACCTTC. It encodes CASSQKGYYGYTF. The J gene is TRBJ1-2, the V gene TRBV4-2; tentative D call: TRBD1 (5 bases). The CDR3 runs 13 residues. Trimming removed 3 bases from V and 3 bases from J, with 8 bases in between. The germline V gene has CDR1 LGHNA and CDR2 YNFKEQ.

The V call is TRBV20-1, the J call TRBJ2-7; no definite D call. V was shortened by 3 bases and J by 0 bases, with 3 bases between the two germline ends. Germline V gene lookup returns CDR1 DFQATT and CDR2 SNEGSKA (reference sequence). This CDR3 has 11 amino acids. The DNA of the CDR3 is TGCAGTGCTAGGAGCTCCTACGAGCAGTACTTC. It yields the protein CSARSSYEQYF.